This TCR beta chain was retrieved from a study of human T cells and chemical hapten exposure. The library tagged each cDNA molecule with unique molecular identifiers. Authors' analysis steps: A per-sample median of around 100,000 TCRs was observed, with a range of about 20,000 to 690,600. TCRdb itself ran the 5' RACE reads through MiXCR, one entry per CDR3 protein. These V and J calls originate from TCRdb's pipeline instead of the authors' own analysis. The profile shows around 80,000 distinct CDR3 sequences, approximately 15% of them singletons. CDR3 size: 16 residues. Germline lookup yields CDR1 MGHDK and CDR2 SYGVNS. V was trimmed by 6 bases and J by 5 bases, leaving 22 bases between them. Before extraction, the whole blood was not fractionated, and total RNA was taken from it.

The receptor's source is a female donor in good health. The V gene is TRBV25-1, the J gene TRBJ1-1; possible D gene TRBD1, 5 bases. For the CDR3, the DNA is TGTGCCAGCAGCCCCAACCGGGTGGCAGGGCAGACTGAAGCTTTCTTT. This gives the protein CASSPNRVAGQTEAFF.